The 21 T cell receptor beta chains below were found in one sample sequenced in a study of shared clonotypes between healthy human individuals. Data came from immunoSEQ multiplex PCR; TCRdb stores just in-frame clones and leaves some out. This table holds more than 1 million clones, approximately 78% found once. Sequenced input: memory CD4+ T cells from PBMCs. Documented subset: CD45RA-negative fraction. These receptors originate from a man between 18 and 35 years old in good health. Some clones in this sample may be carry-over from other donors' samples.

This clone was seen just once. The V call is TRBV7-5, the J call TRBJ2-3; no DNA check was done on the table's D call, TRBD1. TRBV7-5 is classified as a pseudogene. The CDR3 loop spans 11 amino acids. CDR3 region: CARSLPQPQYF. The CDR3 bases are TGTGCCAGAAGCTTACCACAACCGCAGTATTTT.

This chain joins TRBV7-2 and TRBJ2-1; 7 bases align to TRBD2. J was trimmed by 6 bases and V by 5 bases; bases with no gene match: 7. The V gene's germline CDR1 is SGHTA and CDR2 FQGNSA. CDR3 length: 14 residues. The CDR3 coding sequence is TGTGCCAGCAGCCAAATCGGGGGGTTCAATGAGCAGTTCTTC. It yields the protein CASSQIGGFNEQFF.

The sample holds one count of this clone. This chain uses TRBV6-6 with TRBJ2-7, with TRBD2 matching 8 bases. V gave up 6 bases and J gave up 3 bases; unmatched junction bases: 4. Germline loops: CDR1 MNHNY, CDR2 SVGAGI (reference sequence). This CDR3 region has 13 residues. The CDR3 DNA reads TGTGCCAGCAGCGCAGCGGGAGTCTACGAGCAGTACTTC. This translates into CASSAAGVYEQYF.

The gene calls are TRBV6-5 and TRBJ1-6, with 7 bases aligning to TRBD1. Trimming removed 7 bases from V and 7 bases from J; junction bases left unmatched: 7. Germline-derived CDR1 and CDR2 are MNHEY and SVGAGI. The length of the CDR3 is 14 residues. CDR3 nucleotide sequence: TGTGCCAGCACCAGACAGGGTTCGAATTCACCCCTCCACTTT. Its translation is CASTRQGSNSPLHF.

V and J are TRBV7-3 and TRBJ2-3; D gene uncertain. Trimming removed 2 bases at V and 3 bases at J, with 9 bases between. Germline loops: CDR1 SGHTA, CDR2 FQGTGA. The CDR3 has 14 amino acids. The CDR3 loop reads CASSLDGVTDTQYF. CDR3 coding DNA: TGTGCCAGCAGCTTAGATGGGGTTACAGATACGCAGTATTTT.

The chain employs TRBV9 and TRBJ2-1; 13 bases are a match to TRBD2. This CDR3 is built from 18 residues. Germline CDR1 is SGDLS and CDR2 is YYNGEE. Trimming at V came to 4 bases and at J to 2 bases, leaving 9 bases not matched to a gene. In DNA form, the CDR3 reads TGTGCCAGCAGCACACGGACTAGCGGGAGTTTCCCCTACAATGAGCAGTTCTTC. Amino acid sequence: CASSTRTSGSFPYNEQFF. Looking up the rest from reference TRBV9 and TRBJ2-1 gives the full variable domain: DSGVTQTPKHLITATGQRVTLRCSPRSGDLSVYWYQQSLDQGLQFLIQYYNGEERAKGNILERFSAQQFPDLHSELNLSSLELGDSALYFCASSTRTSGSFPYNEQFFGPGTRLTVL.

The chain carries TRBV11-1 and TRBJ1-2; D remains unclear. The CDR3 runs to 14 residues. The V gene's germline CDR1 is SGHAT and CDR2 FQDESV (reference sequence). Trimming left V 1 base short and J 6 bases short, with 12 bases between. The DNA for the CDR3 is TGTGCCAGCAGCTTAGGTAGAGGTCGTGATGGCTACACCTTC. Its translation is CASSLGRGRDGYTF.

The genes are TRBV18 and TRBJ2-7, with 11 bases matching TRBD1. V shed 4 bases and J 6 bases; nucleotides not matched to a gene: 5. The CDR3 runs 14 residues. Per germline, CDR1 KGHSH and CDR2 LQKENI. The CDR3 protein is CASSLLDRGREQYF. The CDR3, as DNA: TGTGCCAGCTCACTTTTGGACAGGGGGCGCGAGCAGTACTTC.

The chain employs TRBV2 and TRBJ2-7; D might be TRBD2 (6 bases). Trimming shortened V by 6 bases and J by 3 bases, and 9 bases separated the two germline ends. Germline V gives CDR1 SNHLY, CDR2 FYNNEI. The CDR3 has 12 amino acids. As DNA, the CDR3 is TGTGCCAGCAGCCTCGGGAGCTACGAGCAGTACTTC. Protein sequence: CASSLGSYEQYF.

This chain links TRBV5-4 with TRBJ1-2; the match to TRBD1 covers 7 bases. The trim removed 3 bases at V and 8 bases at J, leaving 13 bases unmatched. Germline CDR1 SGHNT, CDR2 YYREEE (reference sequence). This CDR3 region has 15 residues. The chain's CDR3 is CASSSSTGSLGGYTF. The CDR3 coding sequence is TGTGCCAGCAGCTCTTCGACAGGGTCCTTAGGAGGCTACACCTTC.

The rearrangement uses TRBV10-1 and TRBJ1-2; TRBD1 aligns across 9 bases. CDR3 length: 15 residues. The germline V gene has CDR1 WNHNN and CDR2 SYGVQD (reference sequence). V was pared by 7 bases and J by 7 bases, with 13 bases of the junction left unmatched. The CDR3 region has the DNA TGCGCCAGCACCGTACTGGCGACAGGGGGTCGTGGCTACACCTTC. It is translated as CASTVLATGGRGYTF.

This chain links TRBV5-1 with TRBJ1-1; maybe TRBD1 (6 bases). V lost 3 bases to trimming and J lost 1 base, with 10 bases between them. Looked up from germline, CDR1 is SGHRS and CDR2 is YFSETQ. The CDR3 length is 14 residues. The DNA of the CDR3 is TGCGCCAGCAGCTCACAGGGCTGGAACACTGAAGCTTTCTTT. It translates to CASSSQGWNTEAFF.

This clone was detected only once. The chain is built from TRBV4-2 and TRBJ1-1; no firm D call. The CDR3 length is 15 residues. The germline CDR1 and CDR2 sequences are LGHNA and YNFKEQ. Deletions cut 1 base from V and 1 base from J, with 10 bases between. The CDR3 nucleotides are TGTGCCAGCAGCCAAGGTCGGGGATCGAACACTGAAGCTTTCTTT. It yields the protein CASSQGRGSNTEAFF.

The V gene is TRBV18, the J gene TRBJ2-6; D unclear. V gave up 3 bases and J gave up 4 bases, with 7 bases separating them. Germline CDR1 is KGHSH and CDR2 is LQKENI. The length of the CDR3 is 14 residues. CDR3 nucleotides: TGTGCCAGCTCACCTGGATACGGGGCCAACGTCCTGACTTTC. Protein sequence: CASSPGYGANVLTF.

J is TRBJ1-1 and V is TRBV7-2, with 7 bases identical to TRBD1. CDR3 size: 13 residues. J lost 6 bases, V lost 2 bases, and 3 bases had no gene match. Germline CDR1 reads SGHTA; CDR2 reads FQGNSA. The CDR3 sequence: CASSLRGTAEAFF. CDR3 nucleotide sequence: TGTGCCAGCAGCTTAAGGGGGACAGCTGAAGCTTTCTTT.

This chain connects TRBV19 to TRBJ2-3, with TRBD2 matching over 8 bases. Germline lookup yields CDR1 LNHDA and CDR2 SQIVND (reference sequence). This CDR3 comprises 15 residues. Trimming cost V 5 bases and J 1 base; bases outside gene matches: 5. The CDR3 DNA reads TGTGCCAGTAGTTCTTTGCGGGAGGGCACAGATACGCAGTATTTT. It encodes CASSSLREGTDTQYF.

This clone was counted once. This chain joins TRBV14 and TRBJ2-2; no definite D call. V lost 0 bases, J lost 2 bases, and 10 bases lay in between. Germline values: CDR1 SGHDN, CDR2 FVKESK. CDR3 size: 16 residues. The DNA for the CDR3 is TGTGCCAGCAGCCAAGATTGGGCGGATAACACCGGGGAGCTGTTTTTT. It codes for CASSQDWADNTGELFF.

The chain links TRBV4-1 to TRBJ2-5; TRBD2 matches at 11 bases. In germline, CDR1 is MGHRA, CDR2 YSYEKL. This CDR3 contains 16 residues. V trimming: 0 bases; J trimming: 7 bases; junction bases outside the gene matches: 7. The CDR3 here is CASSQETSGTLRTQYF. In DNA form, the CDR3 reads TGCGCCAGCAGCCAAGAGACTAGCGGGACCCTCAGGACCCAGTACTTC.

This clone was observed a single time. The rearrangement joins TRBV7-2 to TRBJ2-4; the D gene is possibly TRBD1 (6 bases). V was shortened by 5 bases and J by 3 bases, with 11 bases between the two germline ends. The CDR3 covers 14 residues. The germline CDR1 and CDR2 sequences are SGHTA and FQGNSA. CDR3 nucleotide sequence: TGTGCCAGCAGCGAATTGGACAGCAAAAACATTCAGTACTTC. Translation: CASSELDSKNIQYF.

V usage is TRBV19 and J usage is TRBJ2-7; D remains unclear. From germline, CDR1 is LNHDA and CDR2 SQIVND (reference sequence). V lost 0 bases to trimming and J lost 2 bases, with 8 bases between them. CDR3 length equals 14 residues. This CDR3 is CASSIELGPYEQYF. DNA of the CDR3: TGTGCCAGTAGTATAGAATTAGGCCCCTACGAGCAGTACTTC.

The chain joins TRBV6-1 to TRBJ1-4; maybe TRBD1 (5 bases). This CDR3 has 15 residues. V was trimmed by 5 bases and J by 0 bases, leaving 10 bases between them. Germline values: CDR1 MNHNS, CDR2 SASEGT. CDR3 nucleotides: TGTGCCAGCAGTCAAACAGGCCCAACTAATGAAAAACTGTTTTTT. Encoded protein: CASSQTGPTNEKLFF.